This entry features one TCR beta chain sequence. The germline V gene has CDR1 SGHNT and CDR2 YYREEE (reference sequence). The CDR3 is 15 amino acids. Trimming removed 2 bases at V and 5 bases at J, with 16 bases between. The data belong to a study of OX40 agonist ivuxolimab in advanced cancers. Across the whole study: Among those enrolled, mean age was approximately 60 years (range 23 to 79) and roughly 84% were male.

TCRdb keeps only in-frame clones here, not all; method: immunoSEQ multiplex PCR. The sample carries about 94,000 clones, around 90% recorded once. The chain is built from TRBV5-4 and TRBJ2-5, with a tentative D call TRBD2 (5 bases). Sequences were derived from CD4+ or CD8+ T cells sorted from blood, sampled in a trial of the OX40 agonist ivuxolimab. The TCR originated in an adult with an advanced solid tumor such as melanoma, head and neck, liver or kidney cancer. In DNA, the CDR3 is TGTGCCAGCAGCTTTGAGGGTGTGCCAAGGGAGACCCAGTACTTC. It codes for CASSFEGVPRETQYF. The whole variable domain, filled in from reference TRBV5-4 and TRBJ2-5, reads ETGVTQSPTHLIKTRGQQVTLRCSSQSGHNTVSWYQQALGQGPQFIFQYYREEENGRGNFPPRFSGLQFPNYSSELNVNALELDDSALYLCASSFEGVPRETQYFGPGTRLLVL.